This TCR beta chain was profiled in a study of blood T cells in healthy people across ages. CDR3 length: 15 residues. Deletions cut 0 bases from V and 5 bases from J, with 13 bases between. CDR1 and CDR2 from the germline V gene are SGDLS and YYNGEE. Then a second PCR, running about 7 to 11 cycles, was carried out with a sample-barcoded 5' primer and a J-beta primer mix. TCRdb independently ran MiXCR on the 5' RACE reads; one entry per CDR3 protein. This sample has around 850,000 distinct CDR3 sequences, with 35% to 40% found just once. The donors, aged about 6 to 90, were healthy Caucasians from Russia. Total RNA, at least 5 micrograms per sample, was extracted from PBMCs. This clonotype turned up a few times.

This TCR was sampled from a man between 18 and 35 years old in good health. Sequencing input: blood. V and J are TRBV9 and TRBJ2-3; D gene unclear. The DNA of the CDR3 is TGTGCCAGCAGCGTAGGGGTCCCGCCCCAAGATACGCAGTATTTT. It yields the protein CASSVGVPPQDTQYF.